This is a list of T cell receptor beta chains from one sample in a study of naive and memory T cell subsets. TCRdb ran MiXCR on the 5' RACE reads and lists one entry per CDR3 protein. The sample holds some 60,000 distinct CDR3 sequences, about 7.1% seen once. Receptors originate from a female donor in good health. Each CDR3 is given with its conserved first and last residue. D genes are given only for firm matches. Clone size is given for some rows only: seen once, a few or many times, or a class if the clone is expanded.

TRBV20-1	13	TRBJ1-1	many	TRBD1	CRGDRSLNTEAFF	TGCAGAGGGGACAGGAGTTTGAACACTGAAGCTTTCTTT
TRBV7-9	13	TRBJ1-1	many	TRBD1	CASTLTGNAEAFF	TGTGCCAGCACATTGACAGGGAACGCTGAAGCTTTCTTT
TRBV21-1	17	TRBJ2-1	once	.	CASSVDLGQGRYNEQFF	TGTGCCAGCAGCGTTGATTTGGGACAGGGTCGCTACAATGAGCAGTTCTTC
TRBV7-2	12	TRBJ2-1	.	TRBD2	CASSLEERGWVF	TGTGCCAGCAGCTTAGAGGAGCGGGGTTGGGTCTTC
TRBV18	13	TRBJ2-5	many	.	CASSLTLMETQYF	TGTGCCAGCTCACTAACGTTGATGGAGACCCAGTACTTC
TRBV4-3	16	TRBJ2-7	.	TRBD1	CASSQDFRTGDYEQYF	TGCGCCAGCAGCCAAGATTTTCGGACAGGGGACTACGAGCAGTACTTC
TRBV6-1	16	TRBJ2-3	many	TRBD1	CASSIDRAFVTDTQYF	TGTGCCAGCAGTATTGACAGGGCTTTTGTGACAGATACGCAGTATTTT
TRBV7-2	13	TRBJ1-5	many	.	CASSQGTYQPQHF	TGTGCCAGCAGCCAGGGTACTTATCAGCCCCAGCATTTT
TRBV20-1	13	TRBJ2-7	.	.	CSASGPGRYEQYF	TGCAGTGCTTCCGGGCCCGGGCGGTACGAGCAGTACTTC
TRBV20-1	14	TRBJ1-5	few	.	CSAPRTVGNQPQHF	TGCAGTGCCCCCCGGACAGTCGGCAATCAGCCCCAGCATTTT
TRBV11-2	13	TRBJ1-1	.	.	CASGDGMNTEAFF	TGTGCCAGCGGTGACGGTATGAACACTGAAGCTTTCTTT
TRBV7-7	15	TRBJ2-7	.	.	CASSLGIGAGYEQYF	TGTGCTAGCAGCTTAGGTATTGGGGCCGGCTACGAGCAGTACTTC
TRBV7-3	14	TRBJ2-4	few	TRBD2	CASSLTGEGNIQYF	TGTGCCAGCAGCTTAACAGGGGAGGGGAACATTCAGTACTTC
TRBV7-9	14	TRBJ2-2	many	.	CASSLDSYTGELFF	TGTGCCAGCAGCTTAGACTCCTACACCGGGGAGCTGTTTTTT
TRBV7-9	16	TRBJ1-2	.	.	CASSVNRGAEYYGYTF	TGTGCCAGCAGCGTTAATAGGGGGGCTGAATACTATGGCTACACCTTC
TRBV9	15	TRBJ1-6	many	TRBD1	CASSLLQGVGSPLHF	TGTGCCAGCAGCCTCTTACAGGGGGTAGGTTCACCCCTCCACTTT
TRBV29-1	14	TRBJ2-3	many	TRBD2	CSVPLAGTTDTQYF	TGCAGCGTTCCGTTAGCGGGGACCACAGATACGCAGTATTTT
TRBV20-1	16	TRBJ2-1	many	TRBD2	CSARDTGAGSYNEQFF	TGCAGTGCTAGAGATACTGGAGCGGGGAGCTACAATGAGCAGTTCTTC
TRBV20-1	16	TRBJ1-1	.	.	CSARDRRTERNTEAFF	TGCAGTGCTAGAGATCGGAGGACAGAAAGGAACACTGAAGCTTTCTTT
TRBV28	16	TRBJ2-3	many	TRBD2	CASSLSSLAGGDTQYF	TGTGCCAGCAGTTTATCCTCTCTAGCGGGGGGAGATACGCAGTATTTT
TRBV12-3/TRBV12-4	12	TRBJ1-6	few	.	CASTLGVSPLHF	TGTGCCAGCACTTTGGGGGTTTCACCCCTCCACTTT
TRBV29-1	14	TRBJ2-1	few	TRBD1	CSVDQSGQLNEQFF	TGCAGCGTTGACCAATCGGGACAGCTAAATGAGCAGTTCTTC
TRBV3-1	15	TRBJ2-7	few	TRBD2	CASSPGLAGSYEQYF	TGTGCCAGCAGCCCGGGACTAGCGGGATCCTACGAGCAGTACTTC
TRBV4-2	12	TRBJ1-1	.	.	CASSHWGSEAFF	TGTGCCAGCAGCCATTGGGGGTCCGAAGCTTTCTTT
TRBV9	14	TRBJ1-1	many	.	CASSVLNLNTEAFF	TGTGCCAGCAGCGTATTAAATCTGAACACTGAAGCTTTCTTT
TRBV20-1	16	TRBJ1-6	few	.	CSAAPIDRLANSPLHF	TGCAGTGCTGCCCCGATTGACCGTCTTGCTAATTCACCCCTCCACTTT
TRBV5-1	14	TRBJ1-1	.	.	CASSLNSWGTEAFF	TGCGCCAGCAGCTTGAATTCCTGGGGCACTGAAGCTTTCTTT
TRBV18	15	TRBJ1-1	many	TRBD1	CASLRGRGRGTEAFF	TGTGCCAGCTTAAGAGGCAGGGGGCGCGGGACTGAAGCTTTCTTT
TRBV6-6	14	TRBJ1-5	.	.	CASSSQGHNQPQHF	TGTGCCAGCAGTTCCCAGGGCCACAATCAGCCCCAGCATTTT